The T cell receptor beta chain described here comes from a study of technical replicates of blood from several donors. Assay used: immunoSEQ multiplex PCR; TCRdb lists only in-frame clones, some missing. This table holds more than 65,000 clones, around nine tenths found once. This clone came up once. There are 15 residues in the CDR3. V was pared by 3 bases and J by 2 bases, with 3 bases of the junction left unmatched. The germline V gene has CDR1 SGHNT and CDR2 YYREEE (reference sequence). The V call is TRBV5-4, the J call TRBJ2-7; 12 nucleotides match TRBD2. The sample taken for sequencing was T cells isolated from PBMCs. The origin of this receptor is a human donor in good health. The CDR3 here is CASSSGLAGPYEQYF. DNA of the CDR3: TGTGCCAGCAGCTCCGGACTAGCGGGACCCTACGAGCAGTACTTC.